The T cell receptor (beta chain) described here comes from a study of T cell clones after liver transplantation. The study's findings and limits: Compared with third party-reactive sequences, donor-reactive ones declined more, independent of withdrawal success. In two subjects, few donor cells limited the measurable donor-reactive repertoire.

This table comes from immunoSEQ multiplex PCR, and its TCRdb copy is limited to in-frame clones, with some not included. Of 20,000 to 25,000 clones listed, roughly 74% are singletons. With 4 bases clipped from V and 11 bases from J, the junction kept 3 bases outside the gene matches. This CDR3 spans 11 amino acids. CDR1 is SGHNT and CDR2 is YYREEE in the germline V gene (reference sequence). With respect to this clone: As yet, its antigen is unknown.

Unstimulated PBMCs were sorted into CD3+CD4+ and CD3+CD8+ populations. This chain links TRBV5-4 with TRBJ2-1; TRBD1 matches 7 bases. The clonotype was recovered from a human patient who received a liver transplant. Some T cells may be supplied by the graft donor. The sample consisted of CD8+ T cells from blood, taken around 54 months after liver transplant. CDR3 DNA: TGTGCCAGCAGCCCAGGGGGTCAGCAGTTCTTC. It is translated as CASSPGGQQFF.